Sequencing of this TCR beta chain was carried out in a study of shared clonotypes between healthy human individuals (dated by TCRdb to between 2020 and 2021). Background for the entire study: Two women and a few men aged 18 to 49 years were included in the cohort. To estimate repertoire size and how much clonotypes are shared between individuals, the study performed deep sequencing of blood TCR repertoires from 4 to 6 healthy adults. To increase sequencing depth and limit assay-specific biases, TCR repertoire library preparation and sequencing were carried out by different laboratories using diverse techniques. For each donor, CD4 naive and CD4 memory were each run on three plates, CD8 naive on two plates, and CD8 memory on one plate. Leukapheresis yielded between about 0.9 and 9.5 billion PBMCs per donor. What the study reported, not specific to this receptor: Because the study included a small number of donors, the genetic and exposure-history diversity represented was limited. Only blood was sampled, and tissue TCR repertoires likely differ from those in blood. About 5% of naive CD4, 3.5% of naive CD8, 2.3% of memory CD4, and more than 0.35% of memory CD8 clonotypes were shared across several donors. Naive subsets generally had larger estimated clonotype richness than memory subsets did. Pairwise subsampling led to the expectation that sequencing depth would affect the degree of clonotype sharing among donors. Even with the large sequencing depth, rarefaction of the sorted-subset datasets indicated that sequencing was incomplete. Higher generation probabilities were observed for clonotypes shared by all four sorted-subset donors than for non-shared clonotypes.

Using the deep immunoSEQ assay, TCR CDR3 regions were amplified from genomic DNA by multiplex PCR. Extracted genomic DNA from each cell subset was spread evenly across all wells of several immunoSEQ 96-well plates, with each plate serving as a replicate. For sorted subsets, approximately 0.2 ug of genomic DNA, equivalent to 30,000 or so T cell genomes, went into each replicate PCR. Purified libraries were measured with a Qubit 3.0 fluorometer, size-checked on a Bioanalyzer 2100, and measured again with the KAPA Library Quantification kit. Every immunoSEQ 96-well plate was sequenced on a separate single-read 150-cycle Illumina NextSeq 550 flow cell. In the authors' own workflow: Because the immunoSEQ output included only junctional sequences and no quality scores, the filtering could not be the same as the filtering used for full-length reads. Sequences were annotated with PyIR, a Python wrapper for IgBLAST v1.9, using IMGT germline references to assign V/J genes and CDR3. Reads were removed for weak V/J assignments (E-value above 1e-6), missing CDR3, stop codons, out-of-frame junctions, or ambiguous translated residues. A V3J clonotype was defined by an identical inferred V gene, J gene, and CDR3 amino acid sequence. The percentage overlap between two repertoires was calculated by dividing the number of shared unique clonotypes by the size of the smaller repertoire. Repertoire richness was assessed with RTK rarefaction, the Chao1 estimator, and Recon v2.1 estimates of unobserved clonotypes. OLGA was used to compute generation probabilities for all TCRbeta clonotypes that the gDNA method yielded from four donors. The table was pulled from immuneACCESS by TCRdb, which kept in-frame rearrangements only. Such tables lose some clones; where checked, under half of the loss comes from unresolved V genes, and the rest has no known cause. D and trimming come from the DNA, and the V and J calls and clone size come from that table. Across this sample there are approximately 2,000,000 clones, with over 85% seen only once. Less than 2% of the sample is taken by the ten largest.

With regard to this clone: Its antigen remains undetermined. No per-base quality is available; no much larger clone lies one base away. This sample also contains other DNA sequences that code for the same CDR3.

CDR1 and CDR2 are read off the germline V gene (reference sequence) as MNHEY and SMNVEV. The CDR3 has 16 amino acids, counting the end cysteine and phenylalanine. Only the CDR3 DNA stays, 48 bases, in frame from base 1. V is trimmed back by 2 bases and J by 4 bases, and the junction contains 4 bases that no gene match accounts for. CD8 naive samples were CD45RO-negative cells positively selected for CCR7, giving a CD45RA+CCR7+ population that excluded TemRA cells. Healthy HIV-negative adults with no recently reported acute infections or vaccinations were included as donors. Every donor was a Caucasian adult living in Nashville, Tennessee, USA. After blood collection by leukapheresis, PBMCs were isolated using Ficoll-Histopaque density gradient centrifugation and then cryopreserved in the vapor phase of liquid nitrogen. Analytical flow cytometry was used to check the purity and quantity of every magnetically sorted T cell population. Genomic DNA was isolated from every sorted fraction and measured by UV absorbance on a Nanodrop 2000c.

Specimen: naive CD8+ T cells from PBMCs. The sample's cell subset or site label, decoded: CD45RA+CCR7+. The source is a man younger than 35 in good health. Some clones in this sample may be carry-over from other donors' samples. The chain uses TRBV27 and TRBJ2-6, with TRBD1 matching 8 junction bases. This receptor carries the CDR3 CASSLGQGAGANVLTF. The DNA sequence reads TGTGCCAGCAGTTTAGGTCAGGGGGCCGGGGCCAACGTCCTGACTTTC.